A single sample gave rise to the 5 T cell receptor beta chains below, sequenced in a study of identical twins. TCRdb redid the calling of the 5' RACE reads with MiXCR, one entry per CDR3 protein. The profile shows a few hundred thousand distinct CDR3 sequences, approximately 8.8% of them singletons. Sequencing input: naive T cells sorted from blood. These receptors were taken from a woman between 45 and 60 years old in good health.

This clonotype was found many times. CDR3 DNA: TGCAGCGTTGCCTTTTCGAACACTGAAGCTTTCTTT. It is translated as CSVAFSNTEAFF. The genes are TRBV29-1 and TRBJ1-1; D remains ambiguous. V was pared by 4 bases and J by 1 base, with 7 bases between. CDR3 length: 12 amino acids. Germline values: CDR1 SQVTM, CDR2 ANQGSEA.

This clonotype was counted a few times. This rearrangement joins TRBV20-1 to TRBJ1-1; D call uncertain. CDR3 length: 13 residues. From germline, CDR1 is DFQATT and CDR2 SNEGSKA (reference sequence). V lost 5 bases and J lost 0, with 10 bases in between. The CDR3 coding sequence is TGCAGTGCTGAGGGTTCGGTGAACACTGAAGCTTTCTTT. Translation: CSAEGSVNTEAFF.

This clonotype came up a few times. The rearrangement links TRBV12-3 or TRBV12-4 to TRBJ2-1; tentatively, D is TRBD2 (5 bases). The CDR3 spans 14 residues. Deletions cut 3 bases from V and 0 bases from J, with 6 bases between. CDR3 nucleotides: TGTGCCAGCAGTTTTGAGGGCTCCTACAATGAGCAGTTCTTC. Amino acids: CASSFEGSYNEQFF.

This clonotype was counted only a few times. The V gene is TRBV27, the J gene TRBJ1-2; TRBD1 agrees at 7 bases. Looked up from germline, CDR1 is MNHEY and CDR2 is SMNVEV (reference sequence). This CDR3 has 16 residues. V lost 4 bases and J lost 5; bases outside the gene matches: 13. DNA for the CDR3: TGTGCCAGCAGTTCGACCCCGACAGGGCTCCTTTATGGCTACACCTTC. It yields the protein CASSSTPTGLLYGYTF.

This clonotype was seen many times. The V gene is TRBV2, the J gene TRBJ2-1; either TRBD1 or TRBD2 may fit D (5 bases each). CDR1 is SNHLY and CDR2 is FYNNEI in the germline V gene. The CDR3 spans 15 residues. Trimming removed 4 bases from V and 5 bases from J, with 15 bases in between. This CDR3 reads CASSGSEGSNNEQFF. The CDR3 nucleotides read TGTGCCAGCAGTGGATCCGAGGGGTCGAACAATGAGCAGTTCTTC.